This TCR beta chain came from a study of vaccination effects on CD4 cells after COVID-19. Notes on this clone: Its specificity is unknown.

The CDR3 is 12 amino acids. The germline CDR1 and CDR2 sequences are SGHTA and FQGTGA. Trimming stripped 4 bases from V and 13 bases from J, with 15 bases between. Ahead of sequencing, the ViraFEST assay grew antigen-specific CD4+ T cells using viral peptide pools. Cultured cells yielded isolated CD4+ T cells after about ten days. Every participant took two doses of the BNT162b2 or mRNA-1273 vaccine. The assay was immunoSEQ multiplex PCR, and TCRdb's table has in-frame clones only and misses some. Of some 30,000 clones in the sample, roughly 76% are singletons; the top ten hold over 4.5%. The chain joins TRBV7-3 to TRBJ2-3; possible D gene TRBD2, 5 bases. The clonotype comes from a human donor who received a COVID-19 vaccine. Some clones in this sample may be carry-over from other donors' samples. Material: CD4+ T cells from PBMCs cultured with SARS-CoV-2 spike peptides, obtained after COVID-19 vaccination. The CDR3 spells CASSSEGQREYF. The DNA for the CDR3 is TGTGCCAGCAGCTCTGAGGGCCAGAGGGAGTATTTT. Combining the CDR3 with reference TRBV7-3 and TRBJ2-3 gives the whole variable domain GAGVSQTPSNKVTEKGKYVELRCDPISGHTALYWYRQSLGQGPEFLIYFQGTGAADDSGLPNDRFFAVRPEGSVSTLKIQRTERGDSAVYLCASSSEGQREYFGPGTRLTVL.